Listed here are 17 T cell receptor beta chains from one sample, sequenced in a study of cytomegalovirus exposure and HLA in healthy donors. Produced via immunoSEQ multiplex PCR; TCRdb's table is partial and in-frame only. The sample lists tens of thousands of clones; approximately 94% were seen once. Sample: PBMCs. These receptors were obtained from a woman under 30 in good health and CMV-seropositive.

The chain recombines TRBV6-5 with TRBJ1-1, with no clear D. Germline CDR1 reads MNHEY; CDR2 reads SVGAGI. Trimming left V 5 bases short and J 1 base short, with 11 bases between. The CDR3 spans 14 residues. CDR3 sequence: CASSDTLKNTEAFF. The CDR3 DNA is TGTGCCAGCAGTGACACTCTGAAGAACACTGAAGCTTTCTTT.

The rearrangement uses TRBV19 and TRBJ1-4; 7 bases match TRBD1. In germline, CDR1 is LNHDA, CDR2 SQIVND (reference sequence). CDR3 length: 14 amino acids. The junction had 7 bases not matched to a gene; V was cut back by 4 bases and J by 8 bases. CDR3 sequence: CASSRGGAEEKLFF. DNA of the CDR3: TGTGCCAGTAGTAGAGGGGGCGCAGAGGAAAAACTGTTTTTT.

The chain uses TRBV18 and TRBJ2-5; 13 nucleotides align to TRBD2. The CDR3 totals 15 residues. In germline, CDR1 is KGHSH, CDR2 LQKENI. Trimming cost V 5 bases and J 5 bases; bases outside gene matches: 5. The CDR3 bases are TGTGCCAGCTCAGGAACTAGCGGGAGGGTCGAGACCCAGTACTTC. It translates to CASSGTSGRVETQYF.

J is TRBJ2-7 and V is TRBV5-4; 11 nucleotides line up with TRBD2. Trimming cost V 2 bases and J 5 bases; bases outside gene matches: 9. Germline CDR1 reads SGHNT; CDR2 reads YYREEE (reference sequence). This CDR3 spans 16 amino acids. CDR3 coding DNA: TGTGCCAGCAGCTTTTGGCTAGCGGGGGGTTATGACGAGCAGTACTTC. Translating gives CASSFWLAGGYDEQYF.

The chain joins TRBV6-6 to TRBJ2-7; weak D call: TRBD1 (7 bases). CDR3 length: 14 amino acids. Germline V gene data show CDR1 as MNHNY and CDR2 as SVGAGI (reference sequence). V was clipped by 7 bases and J by 6 bases, with 19 bases between them. CDR3: CASTMTGTGGEQYF. The CDR3 DNA reads TGTGCCAGCACTATGACAGGGACCGGGGGCGAGCAGTACTTC.

This clone was seen just once. The chain uses TRBV29-1 and TRBJ1-3, with 7 bases identical to TRBD1. The ends lost 6 bases at V and 3 bases at J; junction bases unmatched: 8. The CDR3 loop spans 14 amino acids. Germline lookup yields CDR1 SQVTM and CDR2 ANQGSEA. The CDR3 coding sequence is TGCAGCGTGGATGAGGGGGCGAATGGAAACACCATATATTTT. It translates to CSVDEGANGNTIYF.

This sequence joins TRBV7-9 and TRBJ2-7; a weak D match, TRBD1 (7 bases). This CDR3 has 13 residues. Germline V lookup: CDR1 SEHNR, CDR2 FQNEAQ (reference sequence). CDR3: CAVPEGAFEEQYF. CDR3 DNA: TGTGCTGTTCCGGAGGGGGCCTTTGAAGAGCAGTACTTC.

The chain recombines TRBV18 with TRBJ1-2, with 8 bases identical to TRBD1. This CDR3 spans 14 amino acids. With V trimmed by 4 bases and J by 3 bases, 4 bases remained unmatched. Germline lookup yields CDR1 KGHSH and CDR2 LQKENI. The CDR3 reads CASSLRQGHYGYTF. Here the CDR3 DNA reads TGTGCCAGCTCACTCCGACAGGGGCACTATGGCTACACCTTC.

The chain is built from TRBV5-8 and TRBJ2-3, with 7 bases fitting TRBD2. The CDR3 extends over 14 amino acids. V lost 5 bases and J lost 4; bases outside the gene matches: 7. Per the germline V gene, CDR1 is SGHTS and CDR2 is YDEGEE. CDR3 residues: CASSGGDGADTQYF. For the CDR3, the DNA is TGTGCCAGCAGTGGGGGGGATGGCGCAGATACGCAGTATTTT.

This chain links TRBV19 with TRBJ1-6, with 7 bases fitting TRBD1. Unmatched junction bases numbered 7, after V lost 5 bases and J lost 3 bases. CDR3 length equals 16 residues. Germline-derived CDR1 and CDR2 are LNHDA and SQIVND (reference sequence). The CDR3 bases are TGTGCCAGTAGTCCCCGGGACAGAATCTATAATTCACCCCTCCACTTT. The encoded protein is CASSPRDRIYNSPLHF.

Of note for this clone: Other DNA sequences of this sample code for an identical CDR3. The chain joins TRBV5-1 to TRBJ1-1; D ambiguous. This CDR3 is 14 amino acids long. The V gene's germline CDR1 is SGHRS and CDR2 YFSETQ. V lost 0 bases to trimming and J lost 3 bases, with 9 bases between them. The CDR3, as DNA: TGCGCCAGCAGCTTGGCCGGAGGGTACACTGAAGCTTTCTTT. This codes for CASSLAGGYTEAFF.

The V call is TRBV5-1, the J call TRBJ2-1, with 9 bases matching TRBD2. The CDR3 has 16 residues. Trimming at V came to 0 bases and at J to 7 bases, leaving 8 bases not matched to a gene. Per the germline V gene, CDR1 is SGHRS and CDR2 is YFSETQ. The CDR3 coding sequence is TGCGCCAGCAGCTTGGTGAGCGGGGGGCCTCGAAATGAGCAGTTCTTC. Amino acids: CASSLVSGGPRNEQFF.

The gene calls are TRBV4-1 and TRBJ2-7, with a possible D match to TRBD1 (5 bases). CDR1 and CDR2 (germline): MGHRA, YSYEKL. This CDR3 spans 14 amino acids. The V end was cut by 4 bases, the J end by 3 bases, with 13 bases between. CDR3 sequence reads: CASSPQGFGYEQYF. DNA of the CDR3: TGCGCCAGCAGCCCCCAGGGTTTTGGCTACGAGCAGTACTTC.

The sample holds one count of this clone. This chain joins TRBV4-3 and TRBJ1-2; 7 nucleotides align to TRBD1. The CDR3 consists of 19 residues. Looked up from germline, CDR1 is LGHNA and CDR2 is YSLEER. V shed 1 base and J 5 bases; nucleotides not matched to a gene: 19. CDR3 in DNA: TGCGCCAGCAGCCAAGGGGGGGTAGGGACAGACGGTTTTCGGTATGGCTACACCTTC. Translated: CASSQGGVGTDGFRYGYTF.

The chain employs TRBV27 and TRBJ1-6; D perhaps matches TRBD1 (5 bases). V was pared by 4 bases and J by 4 bases, with 14 bases between. CDR1 and CDR2 from the germline V gene are MNHEY and SMNVEV (reference sequence). This CDR3 is 16 amino acids long. In nucleotides, the CDR3 is TGTGCCAGCAGTTCGCCAGGGAATTCGTATAATTCACCCCTCCACTTT. Protein product: CASSSPGNSYNSPLHF.

This rearrangement joins TRBV9 to TRBJ1-6, with D maybe TRBD1 (6 bases). Germline lookup yields CDR1 SGDLS and CDR2 YYNGEE. The germline V and J ends were trimmed by 0 bases and 4 bases, with 14 bases remaining between them. CDR3 length: 17 residues. The chain's CDR3 is CASSVGGLESYNSPLHF. CDR3 nucleotide sequence: TGTGCCAGCAGCGTAGGGGGGCTTGAATCTTATAATTCACCCCTCCACTTT.

The chain links TRBV19 to TRBJ2-3; 12 bases are shared with TRBD1. The CDR3 runs 16 residues. The J segment lost 4 bases and the V segment lost 4 bases, leaving 6 bases of the junction unmatched. CDR1 and CDR2 from the germline V gene are LNHDA and SQIVND (reference sequence). Here the CDR3 reads CASSKGTGGSPDTQYF. The CDR3 DNA reads as TGTGCCAGTAGTAAAGGGACAGGGGGCTCTCCAGATACGCAGTATTTT.